Here is one TCR beta chain with its context. Its antigen remains unidentified. These data belong to a study of T-cell memory formation after mild COVID-19. At the level of the study: Largely donor-specific TCR clusters were found. Notes on the study in general: Clones that got smaller from day 15 to 85 had even CD4/CD8, while clones growing later tipped toward CD4+.

TCR alpha and TCR beta cDNA libraries with sample barcodes and UMIs came from 5'RACE using constant-segment primers. TCRdb fed the 5' RACE reads into MiXCR, producing one record per CDR3 protein. The repertoire holds about 360,000 distinct CDR3 sequences, with about an eighth as singletons. The V and J ends lost 3 bases and 10 bases respectively, with 23 bases between them. The CDR3 loop spans 15 amino acids. CDR1 DFQATT and CDR2 SNEGSKA come from the germline V gene (reference sequence). This receptor was identified in a man aged 18 to 29 who had mild COVID-19 (a few samples of this study predate the infection). Cell type and time point are not known. J is TRBJ2-3 and V is TRBV20-1; possible D gene TRBD1, 7 bases. Sequenced input: PBMCs or a T cell subset sorted from them (not recorded which). As DNA, the CDR3 is TGCAGTGCTAGGTCCAGGGGGGTTGAGGCGGGGTCGCAGTATTTT. Translation gives CSARSRGVEAGSQYF.